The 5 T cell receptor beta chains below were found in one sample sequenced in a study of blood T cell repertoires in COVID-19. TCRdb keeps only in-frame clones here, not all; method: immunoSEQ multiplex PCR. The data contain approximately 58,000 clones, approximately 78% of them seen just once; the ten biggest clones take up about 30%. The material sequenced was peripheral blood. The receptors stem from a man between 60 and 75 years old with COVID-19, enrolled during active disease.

This chain's CDR3 is CASSPGSATNEKLFF. The CDR3 bases are TGCGCCAGCAGCCCAGGGTCTGCAACTAATGAAAAACTGTTTTTT. V is TRBV5-1 and J is TRBJ1-4; D might be TRBD1 (5 bases). Trimming removed 4 bases from V and 0 bases from J, with 10 bases in between. This CDR3 is 15 amino acids long. Looked up from germline, CDR1 is SGHRS and CDR2 is YFSETQ. The complete variable domain, with remaining parts taken from reference TRBV5-1 and TRBJ1-4, reads KAGVTQTPRYLIKTRGQQVTLSCSPISGHRSVSWYQQTPGQGLQFLFEYFSETQRNKGNFPGRFSGRQFSNSRSEMNVSTLELGDSALYLCASSPGSATNEKLFFGSGTQLSVL.

CDR3 residues: CASSSGTGIYQPQHF. The DNA of the CDR3 is TGTGCCAGCAGCTCAGGGACAGGGATTTATCAGCCCCAGCATTTT. The chain links TRBV7-8 to TRBJ1-5, with 9 nucleotides matching TRBD1. Per germline, CDR1 SGHVS and CDR2 FQNEAQ. This CDR3 comprises 15 residues. Trimming cost V 4 bases and J 5 bases; bases outside gene matches: 6.

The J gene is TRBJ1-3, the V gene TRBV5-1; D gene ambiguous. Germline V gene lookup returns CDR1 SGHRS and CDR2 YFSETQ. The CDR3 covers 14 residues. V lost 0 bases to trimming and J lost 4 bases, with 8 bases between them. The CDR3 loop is CASSLAAGGNTIYF. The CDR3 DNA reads TGCGCCAGCAGCTTGGCCGCAGGAGGAAACACCATATATTTT.

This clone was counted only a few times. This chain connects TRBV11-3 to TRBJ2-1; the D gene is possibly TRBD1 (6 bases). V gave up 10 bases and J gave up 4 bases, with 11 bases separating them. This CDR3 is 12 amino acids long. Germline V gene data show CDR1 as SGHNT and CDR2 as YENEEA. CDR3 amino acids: CATRGGYNEQFF. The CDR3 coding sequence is TGTGCCACCAGGGGCGGGTACAATGAGCAGTTCTTC.

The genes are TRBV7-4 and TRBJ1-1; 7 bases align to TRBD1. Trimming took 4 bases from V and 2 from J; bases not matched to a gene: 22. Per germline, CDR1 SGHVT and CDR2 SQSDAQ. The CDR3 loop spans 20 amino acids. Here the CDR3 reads CASSSPGPEGGQPFNTEAFF. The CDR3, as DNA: TGTGCCAGCAGCTCACCGGGCCCCGAGGGGGGACAGCCTTTTAACACTGAAGCTTTCTTT. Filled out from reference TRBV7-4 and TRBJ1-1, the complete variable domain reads GAGVSQSPRYKVAKRGRDVALRCDSISGHVTLYWYRQTLGQGSEVLTYSQSDAQRDKSGRPSGRFSAERPERSVSTLKIQRTEQGDSAVYLCASSSPGPEGGQPFNTEAFFGQGTRLTVV.